Each of the 29 T cell receptor beta chains below was sequenced from the same sample in a study of blood T cell repertoires in COVID-19. Assay: immunoSEQ multiplex PCR; the TCRdb copy retains only in-frame clones and omits some. The table has about 370,000 clones, more than 80% seen once. Sequenced: PBMCs or T cells enriched from blood (not recorded which). Every receptor here comes from a young man who had recovered from COVID-19.

The chain couples TRBV3-1 (or the pseudogene TRBV3-2) to TRBJ2-5; D gene ambiguous. Germline-derived CDR1 and CDR2 are LGHDT and YNNKEL (reference sequence). V was clipped by 3 bases and J by 1 base, with 3 bases between them. The CDR3 is 12 amino acids. CDR3 loop: CASSQSQETQYF. The CDR3 nucleotides read TGTGCCAGCAGCCAGAGCCAAGAGACCCAGTACTTC.

As regards this clone: The same CDR3 can be traced to other DNA sequences in this sample. The CDR3 reads CASSRGGSYEQYF. The CDR3 DNA reads TGTGCCAGCAGCCGCGGGGGCTCCTACGAGCAGTACTTC. The rearrangement joins TRBV28 to TRBJ2-7, with 7 bases that match TRBD2. The germline V gene encodes CDR1 MDHEN and CDR2 SYDVKM. Trimming took 6 bases from V and 0 from J; bases not matched to a gene: 2. The CDR3 loop spans 13 amino acids.

This rearrangement joins TRBV30 to TRBJ1-5; D not certain. Trimming took off 1 base at V and 6 bases at J, with 4 bases between the two ends. Germline values: CDR1 GTSNPN, CDR2 SVGIG (reference sequence). This CDR3 is 11 amino acids long. Written as DNA, the CDR3 is TGTGCCTGGAGTGGCGGTCAGCCCCAGCATTTT. Its translation is CAWSGGQPQHF.

The genes are TRBV7-8 and TRBJ1-6; TRBD1 is a possible D gene (5 bases). CDR1 SGHVS and CDR2 FQNEAQ come from the germline V gene. This CDR3 region has 16 residues. Trimming pared 0 bases from V and 6 bases from J, leaving 12 bases between. DNA of the CDR3: TGTGCCAGCAGCTTAGCATGGCAGGGAATTAATTCACCCCTCCACTTT. Its protein is CASSLAWQGINSPLHF.

The chain has TRBV5-1 and TRBJ1-5; 7 positions match TRBD1. V shed 0 bases and J 6 bases; nucleotides not matched to a gene: 6. The V gene's germline CDR1 is SGHRS and CDR2 YFSETQ. This CDR3 spans 15 amino acids. The CDR3 DNA follows: TGCGCCAGCAGCTTGGAGACAGGGATAGGTCAGCCCCAGCATTTT. Translation gives CASSLETGIGQPQHF.

The J gene is TRBJ2-5, the V gene TRBV27, with 8 bases identical to TRBD2. The ends lost 2 bases at V and 9 bases at J; junction bases unmatched: 8. Germline V CDR1 and CDR2: MNHEY, SMNVEV (reference sequence). This CDR3 is 14 amino acids long. CDR3 amino acids: CASSLRGGLAAQYF. For the CDR3, the DNA is TGTGCCAGCAGTTTACGGGGGGGGCTGGCGGCCCAGTACTTC.

The chain combines TRBV9 with TRBJ2-5, with TRBD1 as a possible D gene (7 bases). The V gene lost 3 bases and the J gene lost 5 bases, with 14 bases spanning the gap. The CDR3 sequence is 14 residues long. CDR1 is SGDLS, CDR2 YYNGEE, per germline. Here the CDR3 DNA reads TGTGCCAGCAGCGCGCGACAGGGAGGCGAGACCCAGTACTTC. Protein sequence: CASSARQGGETQYF. Full variable domain (missing parts from reference TRBV9 and TRBJ2-5): DSGVTQTPKHLITATGQRVTLRCSPRSGDLSVYWYQQSLDQGLQFLIQYYNGEERAKGNILERFSAQQFPDLHSELNLSSLELGDSALYFCASSARQGGETQYFGPGTRLLVL.

The J gene is TRBJ1-2, the V gene TRBV20-1; no clear D gene. CDR3 length: 11 amino acids. Per germline, CDR1 DFQATT and CDR2 SNEGSKA (reference sequence). Trimming removed 6 bases at V and 10 bases at J, with 15 bases between. CDR3 DNA sequence: TGCAGTGCGGGAGACTCCGAACCCTACACCTTC. The encoded protein is CSAGDSEPYTF.

This rearrangement joins TRBV9 to TRBJ1-4; a possible D gene is TRBD1 (6 bases). V lost 1 base and J lost 4, with 11 bases in between. This CDR3 comprises 15 residues. Germline lookup yields CDR1 SGDLS and CDR2 YYNGEE. The CDR3: CASSVSQGNNEKLFF. CDR3 nucleotides: TGTGCCAGCAGCGTATCCCAGGGGAATAATGAAAAACTGTTTTTT.

The chain couples TRBV4-1 to TRBJ2-1; TRBD1 matches at 7 bases. Germline V gives CDR1 MGHRA, CDR2 YSYEKL. The CDR3 is 15 residues long. Germline trimming cut 0 bases from V and 4 bases from J; bases unmatched to any gene: 3. The CDR3 spells CASSQEPDRYNEQFF. DNA for the CDR3: TGCGCCAGCAGCCAAGAACCGGACAGGTACAATGAGCAGTTCTTC.

The chain combines TRBV4-1 with TRBJ1-2; the D gene is possibly TRBD1 (5 bases). V was pared by 3 bases and J by 7 bases, with 15 bases between. Germline CDR1 is MGHRA and CDR2 is YSYEKL. This CDR3 has 14 residues. CDR3 nucleotides: TGCGCCAGCAGCCATATCGGAGGGGCTCCTGGCTACACCTTC. Translation gives CASSHIGGAPGYTF.

V gene TRBV20-1 combines with J gene TRBJ1-2; D gene unclear. There are 13 residues in the CDR3. The germline V and J ends were trimmed by 3 bases and 0 bases, with 8 bases remaining between them. Per the germline V gene, CDR1 is DFQATT and CDR2 is SNEGSKA (reference sequence). As DNA, the CDR3 is TGCAGTGCTAGTCTCCAGACTAACTATGGCTACACCTTC. It codes for CSASLQTNYGYTF.

This chain connects TRBV11-2 to TRBJ1-5, with D possibly TRBD1 on 6 matching bases. Trimming took off 2 bases at V and 3 bases at J, with 8 bases between the two ends. CDR1 and CDR2 from the germline V gene are SGHAT and FQNNGV. This CDR3 is built from 14 residues. CDR3 nucleotides: TGTGCCAGCAGCTTAAGGGACACCAATCAGCCCCAGCATTTT. It specifies CASSLRDTNQPQHF.

The chain has TRBV7-2 and TRBJ1-2; D is perhaps TRBD1 (5 bases). This CDR3 has 15 amino acids. The germline V gene has CDR1 SGHTA and CDR2 FQGNSA. V lost 1 base to trimming and J lost 4 bases, with 13 bases between them. Written as DNA, the CDR3 is TGTGCCAGCAGCTTAGTATTCCAGGGTACCTATGGCTACACCTTC. Translating it yields CASSLVFQGTYGYTF.

The chain carries TRBV25-1 and TRBJ1-3, with D possibly being TRBD1 (5 bases). With 0 bases removed from V and 4 bases from J, the gap between germline ends came to 10 bases. Germline-derived CDR1 and CDR2 are MGHDK and SYGVNS. CDR3 length: 15 residues. CDR3 amino acids: CASSEYGNRGNTIYF. Written as DNA, the CDR3 is TGTGCCAGCAGTGAATATGGGAACAGGGGAAACACCATATATTTT.

This chain connects TRBV18 to TRBJ2-2; D is perhaps TRBD1 (5 bases). This CDR3 has 16 residues. Trimming shortened V by 3 bases and J by 5 bases, and 16 bases separated the two germline ends. CDR1 and CDR2 from the germline V gene are KGHSH and LQKENI. CDR3 in amino acids: CASSPQQGGMTGELFF. The CDR3, as DNA: TGTGCCAGCTCACCCCAGCAGGGTGGGATGACCGGGGAGCTGTTTTTT.

The table lists this clone with a few counts. This sequence joins TRBV10-3 and TRBJ2-7, with D perhaps matching TRBD2 (5 bases). V dropped 2 bases and J dropped 6 bases, with 14 bases sitting between them. The CDR3 spans 14 residues. Germline V lookup: CDR1 ENHRY, CDR2 SYGVKD. This CDR3 is CAISEVRRGFEQYF. CDR3 DNA sequence: TGTGCCATCAGTGAGGTCCGCCGAGGGTTCGAGCAGTACTTC.

The rearrangement links TRBV5-1 to TRBJ1-1, with 10 bases matching TRBD1. With V trimmed by 4 bases and J by 4 bases, 7 bases remained unmatched. The CDR3 contains 15 residues. Germline V gene data show CDR1 as SGHRS and CDR2 as YFSETQ. DNA of the CDR3: TGCGCCAGCAGCGGGGGACAGGGGTCTCGCACTGAAGCTTTCTTT. Its protein is CASSGGQGSRTEAFF.

This sequence joins TRBV19 and TRBJ2-7; D possibly corresponds to TRBD1 (5 bases). Deletions cut 5 bases from V and 0 bases from J, with 8 bases between. The CDR3 runs to 13 residues. Germline CDR1 and CDR2: LNHDA and SQIVND (reference sequence). The CDR3, as DNA: TGTGCCAGTAGTCCAGGGATCTCCTACGAGCAGTACTTC. Amino acid sequence: CASSPGISYEQYF.

The chain joins TRBV30 to TRBJ1-1, with D maybe TRBD1 (5 bases). CDR1 GTSNPN and CDR2 SVGIG come from the germline V gene (reference sequence). V lost 4 bases and J lost 7, with 16 bases in between. This CDR3 spans 13 amino acids. The CDR3 spells CAWKLGAASEAFF. In DNA, the CDR3 is TGTGCCTGGAAACTTGGGGCAGCGAGTGAAGCTTTCTTT.

For the CDR3, the DNA is TGTGCCAGCAGTACCCGACAGGGGTCGGGCTATGGCTACACCTTC. Translated: CASSTRQGSGYGYTF. The chain links TRBV7-2 to TRBJ1-2; 8 bases match TRBD1. Per germline, CDR1 SGHTA and CDR2 FQGNSA. The CDR3 is 15 residues long. Germline trimming cut 6 bases from V and 4 bases from J; bases unmatched to any gene: 10.

V usage is TRBV5-6 and J usage is TRBJ2-7, with TRBD1 matching 7 bases. Germline CDR1 SGHDT, CDR2 YYEEEE. V shed 4 bases and J 1 base; nucleotides not matched to a gene: 11. The CDR3 extends over 16 amino acids. CDR3 region: CASSPTWAGGSYEQYF. The CDR3 region has the DNA TGTGCCAGCAGCCCCACCTGGGCAGGGGGTTCCTACGAGCAGTACTTC. Full variable domain (rest looked up from reference TRBV5-6 and TRBJ2-7): DAGVTQSPTHLIKTRGQQVTLRCSPKSGHDTVSWYQQALGQGPQFIFQYYEEEERQRGNFPDRFSGHQFPNYSSELNVNALLLGDSALYLCASSPTWAGGSYEQYFGPGTRLTVT.

The rearrangement uses TRBV7-3 and TRBJ2-3; 7 bases match TRBD2. The germline CDR1 and CDR2 sequences are SGHTA and FQGTGA. The CDR3 sequence is 16 residues long. With V trimmed by 0 bases and J by 2 bases, 5 bases remained unmatched. This CDR3 reads CASSLTGGVFTDTQYF. CDR3 nucleotides: TGTGCCAGCAGCTTAACTGGGGGGGTTTTCACAGATACGCAGTATTTT.

The genes are TRBV4-2 and TRBJ2-7; 9 nucleotides line up with TRBD1. After removal of 0 bases from V and 4 bases from J, the junction contained 4 bases not matched to a gene. This CDR3 is 15 amino acids long. The germline V gene has CDR1 LGHNA and CDR2 YNFKEQ. In DNA form, the CDR3 reads TGTGCCAGCAGCCAAGAGTTGACAGGGGGATACGAGCAGTACTTC. It codes for CASSQELTGGYEQYF.

The rearrangement joins TRBV18 to TRBJ1-6; 7 nucleotides align to TRBD1. CDR1 is KGHSH, CDR2 LQKENI, per germline. CDR3 length equals 15 residues. V trimming: 4 bases; J trimming: 6 bases; junction bases outside the gene matches: 6. CDR3 DNA sequence: TGTGCCAGCTCACGGACAGGTTCGGGTAATTCACCCCTCCACTTT. As protein: CASSRTGSGNSPLHF.

CDR3 nucleotide sequence: TGTGCCAGCAGCCGAAGCGGGGCTAACTACAATGAGCAGTTCTTC. This translates into CASSRSGANYNEQFF. This chain joins TRBV5-5 and TRBJ2-1, with 7 nucleotides matching TRBD2. There are 15 residues in the CDR3. Germline assignment: CDR1 SGHKS and CDR2 YYEKEE (reference sequence). Trimming at V came to 4 bases and at J to 3 bases, leaving 7 bases not matched to a gene.

The chain recombines TRBV3-1 (or the pseudogene TRBV3-2) with TRBJ1-4, with D maybe TRBD1 (5 bases). Germline loops: CDR1 LGHDT, CDR2 YNNKEL (reference sequence). The CDR3 extends over 15 amino acids. V was cut by 4 bases and J by 3 bases, with 12 bases left in between. The CDR3 region has the DNA TGTGCCAGCAGCCCCTACAGGACCGCTAATGAAAAACTGTTTTTT. Its translation is CASSPYRTANEKLFF.

The rearrangement uses TRBV10-3 and TRBJ2-3; D may be TRBD2 (5 bases). Germline CDR1 reads ENHRY; CDR2 reads SYGVKD. The CDR3 spans 13 residues. V was cut by 3 bases and J by 8 bases, with 12 bases left in between. CDR3 DNA: TGTGCCATCAGTGATACTGGCGGAGGTACGCAGTATTTT. This codes for CAISDTGGGTQYF.

The CDR3 loop reads CASSRTNEKLFF. Written as DNA, the CDR3 is TGTGCCAGCAGTCGGACTAATGAAAAACTGTTTTTT. The rearrangement joins TRBV7-8 to TRBJ1-4; D call uncertain. The germline V and J ends were trimmed by 6 bases and 2 bases, with 4 bases remaining between them. This CDR3 comprises 12 residues. The germline V gene encodes CDR1 SGHVS and CDR2 FQNEAQ.